This T cell receptor beta chain was documented in a study of cytomegalovirus exposure and HLA in healthy donors. CDR1 is SQVTM, CDR2 ANQGSEA, per germline. The CDR3 has 13 amino acids. The V segment lost 7 bases and the J segment 4 bases; nucleotides outside the gene matches: 10. A note on this clone: Its specificity is unknown.

Study-level results: Links to common viral pathogens appeared, in a later analysis, for several of the most significant clusters.

In the PCR, 60 Vbeta and 13 Jbeta primers were used. Sequencing was performed with immunoSEQ multiplex PCR; in TCRdb, only in-frame clones are kept and a portion is missing. The repertoire includes 170,000 or so clones, 70% to 85% of them detected once, and under 5% sits in the top ten. The V gene is TRBV29-1, the J gene TRBJ2-7, with 7 bases identical to TRBD1. The receptor's source is a man aged 18 to 30 in good health and CMV-seronegative. Sequenced sample: PBMCs. The CDR3 region is CSAKTGTLYEQYF. In DNA, the CDR3 is TGCAGCGCTAAGACAGGGACCCTATACGAGCAGTACTTC.